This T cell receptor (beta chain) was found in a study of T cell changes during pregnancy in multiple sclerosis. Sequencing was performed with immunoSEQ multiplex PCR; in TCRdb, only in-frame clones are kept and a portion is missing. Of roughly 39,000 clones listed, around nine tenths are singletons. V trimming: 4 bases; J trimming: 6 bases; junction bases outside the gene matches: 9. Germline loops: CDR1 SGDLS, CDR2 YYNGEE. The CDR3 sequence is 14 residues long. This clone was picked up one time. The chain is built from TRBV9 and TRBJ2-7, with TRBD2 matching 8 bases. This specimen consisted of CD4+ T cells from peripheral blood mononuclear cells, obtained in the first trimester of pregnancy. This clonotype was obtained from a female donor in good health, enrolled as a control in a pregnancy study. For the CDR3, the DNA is TGTGCCAGCAGCTTCCTCGGGGGGGGAGGCGAGCAGTACTTC. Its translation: CASSFLGGGGEQYF. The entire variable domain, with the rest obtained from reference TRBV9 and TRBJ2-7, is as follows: DSGVTQTPKHLITATGQRVTLRCSPRSGDLSVYWYQQSLDQGLQFLIQYYNGEERAKGNILERFSAQQFPDLHSELNLSSLELGDSALYFCASSFLGGGGEQYFGPGTRLTVT.